The present T cell receptor beta chain was sequenced within a study of cytomegalovirus exposure and HLA in healthy donors (TCRdb year 2017). Turning to the overall study: According to an earlier analysis of a few hundred of the donors, some 170 million T cells yielded over 100 million unique TCR beta sequences and 250 to 350 Gb of sequence data. Among about 370 genotyped donors of the cohort, an average of approximately 200,000 unique TCR beta nucleotide sequences was sequenced per donor, of which 15% to 20% were non-productive. Typing coverage differed by locus: A, B, C, DRB1 and DQB1 were typed in about 620-640 donors, DQA1 in about 550, DPA1 in 600 to 610, and DPB1 in around 490. In addition to the first cohort of 666 subjects, a separate validation cohort of approximately 110 different subjects was used. An earlier analysis of around 640 of the donors used high-throughput TCR beta sequencing to judge whether each TCR beta V gene segment behaved as functional or pseudogenic. The study combined high-throughput TCR immunosequencing, statistical association of individual TCRs with disease status, and machine learning to predict cytomegalovirus infection status. To study patterns of TCR occurrence, a later analysis re-analyzed previously published TCR beta repertoires from 666 donors and added high-resolution HLA genotyping. Several DR-DQ haplotypes were treated as single units for association and clustering because of strong linkage in the cohort. The T cell repertoires of around 730 subjects were profiled by immunosequencing and related to cytomegalovirus serostatus. Of the 300 to 450 genotyped donors, approximately 82% fell in the genetic ancestry cluster associated with self-reported Caucasian donors. HLA typing included class I and class II loci at four-digit resolution. Genome-wide SNP genotypes for about 65% of the roughly 670 donors were used in a later genetic analysis, which treated that subset as a discovery cohort. Approximately 300 gigabases of sequencing data and 91 million or so unique TCR sequences made up an early release that covered several hundred HLA-typed donors. Rather than drawing on any new phenotypic data, the later analysis identified candidate immune exposures from TCR beta sequences and the way those sequences occurred across donors. The study was designed to test whether signatures of past pathogen exposure could be identified by cataloging public T cell receptors. Alongside the repertoire data, information on donor age, sex, ethnicity and CMV serostatus was compiled. All discovery cohort repertoires had been generated using a single sequencing platform.

Library preparation was by the immunoSEQ multiplex PCR assay. For the multiplex PCR, a mixture combining 60 forward primers for TCR Vbeta segments and 13 reverse primers for TCR Jbeta segments was used. Amplification of the CDR3 region of rearranged TCR beta genes was performed with a multiplex PCR assay on genomic DNA. The Illumina HiSeq System was used to sequence the amplified TCR beta libraries as 87-base-pair reads. Per the original workflow: Across the roughly 670 repertoires, a later analysis counted around 80 million unique TCR beta chains, roughly 11 million of which were shared by at least two donors. Raw reads were error-corrected and collapsed into unique sequences with a nearest-neighbor algorithm that merged closely related sequences to remove PCR and sequencing errors. To assign V, D and J gene segments, CDR3 sequences were aligned to IMGT reference sequences. For a sequence to be retained, a match of at least six nucleotides was required to both a V gene segment and a J gene segment. A rearrangement was called productive if the CDR3 had no stop codons and remained in frame with V and J, and every other rearrangement was called non-productive. CDR3 was defined by IMGT convention, running from the second conserved V-encoded cysteine to the conserved J-encoded phenylalanine. The earlier analysis of 587 of the donors excluded sequences that lacked an unambiguous match to a single V gene segment. In an earlier analysis of 587 of the donors, V segments were called functional above 56.7% productive rearrangements and were called segregating when the between-donor standard deviation exceeded 5%. A statistical classification framework was built to diagnose cytomegalovirus status from the catalog of TCR beta chain sequences. In a later analysis, V and J genes were assigned by comparing TCR nucleotide sequences against IMGT/GENE-DB human TR gene sequences. A later analysis assigned CDR3 sequences and most-parsimonious VDJ recombination scenarios with the TCRdist pipeline. In a later analysis, every TCR beta chain was defined by the combination of its CDR3 amino acid sequence and its V-gene family, and reads without a unique V-gene family were dropped. To address suspected cross-contamination and a sequencing artifact, a later analysis removed around 600 highly shared, low-generation-probability nucleotide sequences. A later analysis calculated a clonal expansion index for each public chain from normalized within-repertoire ranks of inferred template counts. In a later analysis, generation probabilities were computed with a VDJ recombination model fitted to out-of-frame rearrangements, and the resulting probabilities were checked against IGoR. In a later analysis, hypergeometric tests were used to score TCR-TCR, TCR-HLA and TCR-CMV co-occurrence, with a repertoire-size bias correction applied to TCR pairs. A later analysis estimated false discovery rates by permuting HLA or CMV assignments 20 times. A later analysis grouped co-occurring TCRs with DBSCAN, adding TCRdist sequence similarity when clustering within HLA-allele-positive subsets. Repertoires with fewer than 30,000 or more than 120,000 public chains were left out of co-occurrence clustering, as were a few repertoires with anomalous nucleotide sharing. This is the immuneACCESS table as TCRdb keeps it, with only in-frame sequences that have V and J called. A part of the clones is gone; compared with another copy, unresolved V genes explain less than half, and the rest is unexplained. V and J calls and clone size come straight from that table; D and trimming were deduced from the DNA. In this sample the table shows 200,000 to 300,000 clones, 80% to 90% of which occur a single time. Of the sample, roughly 0.24% falls within the top ten clones.

About this clone itself: Its antigen specificity is not known. The record has no base qualities; no much larger clone is one base away.

The research as a whole found: Most CMV-associated TCR beta chains appeared to be HLA-restricted in a later analysis, and the HLA associations seemed to be driven largely by CMV exposure. Correlated functional status among segregating V segments might be attributable to linkage disequilibrium, but an unknown experimental factor could not be ruled out. Strong co-occurrence of HLA alleles, especially DR and DQ, made assigning TCR associations to individual alleles difficult. It was suggested by the authors that the approach could potentially be generalized to other disease states and immunological phenotypes. According to a later analysis, parvovirus B19, influenza, CMV and Epstein-Barr virus appeared linked to several top co-occurrence clusters. In a later genetic analysis, a missense DCLRE1C variant was associated with V-gene and J-gene trimming of TCR beta chains, and the association was replicated in an independent cohort. The 87-base-pair reads could not distinguish some IMGT-functional V segments, including TRBV6-2 and TRBV6-3, so those segments were excluded. A further reported finding was that TCR beta sequences accurately predicted the HLA-A and HLA-B alleles for most subjects in the first cohort. For the cohort, immune exposure information was limited to CMV serostatus. The cohort was sequenced for TCR beta chains only, and without alpha or paired-chain data the features that could be detected were limited. Seventeen rarely observed V segments, including chromosome 9 orphons, were excluded from the earlier analysis of approximately 500 of the donors because counts were too low. In a later analysis, more than 15,000 TCR beta sequences were associated with specific HLA alleles at a false discovery rate of 0.05. Most TCR sequences were observed very rarely across donors, whereas some public TCRs were present in many individuals. In the study, approximately 160 TCR beta chains were listed as associated with cytomegalovirus. Because HLA typing was missing for some donors at each locus, association tests included only the typed subset. The classifier was reported to diagnose cytomegalovirus status with high specificity and sensitivity in both the original and validation cohorts. According to a later genetic analysis, donors in an Asian-associated ancestry cluster had fewer N-insertions in productive TCRs than the approximately 670-donor mean. In a later analysis, the rate of TCR association differed among HLA loci, with DRB1 alleles having the most associated TCRs and HLA-C alleles having the fewest. The sequencing pipeline was judged likely to have produced a cluster of highly shared sequence variants as a technical artifact. A later analysis found that HLA-associated TCR beta chains were more clonally expanded and had lower generation probabilities than equally common non-associated chains. In vitro tests confirmed that a few of the cytomegalovirus-associated TCR beta chains recognize cytomegalovirus antigens. Presence/absence analyses assumed roughly uniform sequencing depth across donors, an assumption that may not hold. Broadly in line with IMGT annotations, most TCR beta V segments showed up in productive rearrangements about 90% or about 30% of the time in an earlier analysis of 450 to 600 of the donors.

V lost 2 bases and J lost 5 bases, and the count of bases not matched to a germline gene is 3. Per the germline V gene, MNHEY is the CDR1 and SVGAGI is the CDR2. From cysteine to phenylalanine, the CDR3 is 14 amino acids long. Only the CDR3 DNA is retained, 42 bases long and in frame from the first base. The cohort comprised hundreds of healthy bone marrow donors. At the time of sampling, all cohort members were nominally healthy, though unrecorded immune exposures were likely present. The donor was CMV seronegative and was included in the group of a few hundred seronegative cohort members. A peripheral blood sample was provided by each donor, and peripheral blood mononuclear cells were used for TCR beta sequencing. Genomic DNA was extracted from the blood cell samples with the Qiagen DNeasy Blood Extraction Kit.

The receptor was derived from a girl between 2 and 10 years old in good health and CMV-seronegative. The sequence links TRBV6-5 to TRBJ2-1, and 7 bases in between align with TRBD2. Material: PBMCs. The nucleotide sequence reads TGTGCCAGCAGTTACGTCCTAGCGGACAATGAGCAGTTCTTC. The resulting protein is CASSYVLADNEQFF.